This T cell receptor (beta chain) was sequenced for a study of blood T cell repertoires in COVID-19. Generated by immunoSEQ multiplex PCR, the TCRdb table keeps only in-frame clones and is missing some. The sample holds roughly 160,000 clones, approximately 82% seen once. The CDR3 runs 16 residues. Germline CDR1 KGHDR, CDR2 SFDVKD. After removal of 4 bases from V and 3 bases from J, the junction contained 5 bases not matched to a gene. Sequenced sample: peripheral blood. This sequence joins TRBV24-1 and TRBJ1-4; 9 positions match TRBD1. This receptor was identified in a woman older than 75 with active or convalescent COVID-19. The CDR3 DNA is TGTGCCACCAGTGACCCCCGGACAGGGGCTAATGAAAAACTGTTTTTT. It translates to CATSDPRTGANEKLFF.